This entry lists 15 T cell receptor beta chains sequenced from one sample in a study of blood T cell repertoires in COVID-19. Using immunoSEQ multiplex PCR, the repertoire was profiled, and TCRdb retains in-frame clones only, with some absent. Of about 190,000 clones in the sample, approximately 86% were seen once. Sequencing was performed on peripheral blood. The receptors originated from a woman in her 30s with active or convalescent COVID-19.

V is TRBV3-1 (or the pseudogene TRBV3-2) and J is TRBJ2-5; possible D gene TRBD1, 6 bases. Germline-derived CDR1 and CDR2 are LGHDT and YNNKEL (reference sequence). V shed 6 bases and J shed 3 bases, with 14 bases lying between them. This CDR3 comprises 14 residues. This CDR3 reads CASSRPGHKETQYF. The CDR3, as DNA: TGTGCCAGCAGTCGTCCGGGACATAAAGAGACCCAGTACTTC.

This chain connects TRBV24-1 to TRBJ1-2, with D tentatively TRBD1 (5 bases). Per germline, CDR1 KGHDR and CDR2 SFDVKD. Trimming removed 3 bases from V and 3 bases from J, with 16 bases in between. The CDR3 contains 16 residues. The CDR3, as DNA: TGTGCCACCAGTGATCCTCCCCGGCAGGGATACTATGGCTACACCTTC. Its translation: CATSDPPRQGYYGYTF.

J is TRBJ2-2 and V is TRBV2, with 8 nucleotides matching TRBD1. This CDR3 has 15 residues. The J segment lost 2 bases and the V segment lost 5 bases, leaving 4 bases of the junction unmatched. CDR1 is SNHLY, CDR2 FYNNEI, per germline. The chain's CDR3 is CASSMGQVNTGELFF. Written as DNA, the CDR3 is TGTGCCAGCAGTATGGGACAGGTCAACACCGGGGAGCTGTTTTTT.

This sequence joins TRBV15 and TRBJ2-1; D not certain. The CDR3 is 14 residues long. Germline CDR1 LNHNV, CDR2 YYDKDF (reference sequence). Trimming left V 1 base short and J 8 bases short, with 12 bases between. CDR3 nucleotides: TGTGCCACCAGCAGAGGGTCCGAATTAGATGAGCAGTTCTTC. This sequence encodes CATSRGSELDEQFF. The entire variable domain, with the rest obtained from reference TRBV15 and TRBJ2-1, is as follows: DAMVIQNPRYQVTQFGKPVTLSCSQTLNHNVMYWYQQKSSQAPKLLFHYYDKDFNNEADTPDNFQSRRPNTSFCFLDIRSPGLGDTAMYLCATSRGSELDEQFFGPGTRLTVL.

The chain combines TRBV13 with TRBJ1-1, with TRBD1 matching over 7 bases. Germline loops: CDR1 PRHDT, CDR2 FYEKMQ (reference sequence). V lost 1 base and J lost 1; bases outside the gene matches: 12. CDR3 length: 18 residues. As DNA, the CDR3 is TGTGCCAGCAGCTTAGTCAGGGGGTACCTTAAGTCGAACACTGAAGCTTTCTTT. Its protein product is CASSLVRGYLKSNTEAFF.

The chain joins TRBV20-1 to TRBJ2-3; D is perhaps TRBD2 (5 bases). V lost 3 bases and J lost 3, with 13 bases in between. This CDR3 is 14 amino acids long. Germline CDR1 is DFQATT and CDR2 is SNEGSKA (reference sequence). The DNA for the CDR3 is TGCAGTGCTAGTTTCGGGAACGGGACAGATACGCAGTATTTT. This translates into CSASFGNGTDTQYF.

The chain carries TRBV10-3 and TRBJ2-7; D unresolved. With 6 bases removed from V and 5 bases from J, the gap between germline ends came to 11 bases. The germline V gene encodes CDR1 ENHRY and CDR2 SYGVKD. The CDR3 loop spans 12 amino acids. The CDR3 spells CAIRAEVHEQYF. CDR3 bases: TGTGCCATCAGGGCCGAAGTACACGAGCAGTACTTC.

The V and J genes are TRBV5-5 and TRBJ1-1, with TRBD1 as a possible D gene (6 bases). Germline CDR1 and CDR2: SGHKS and YYEKEE (reference sequence). V dropped 0 bases and J dropped 4 bases, with 13 bases sitting between them. The CDR3 extends over 15 amino acids. CDR3 sequence: CASSLGHRDGTEAFF. The CDR3 DNA reads as TGTGCCAGCAGCTTGGGGCACAGGGATGGCACTGAAGCTTTCTTT.

V and J are TRBV7-2 and TRBJ2-5, with 7 bases that match TRBD1. V shed 1 base, J shed 5 bases, and the junction held 4 bases outside the gene matches. Germline lookup yields CDR1 SGHTA and CDR2 FQGNSA. The length of the CDR3 is 14 residues. The CDR3 reads CASSLGGQLETQYF. The CDR3 bases are TGTGCCAGCAGCTTAGGGGGACAGTTGGAGACCCAGTACTTC.

This sequence joins TRBV11-2 and TRBJ1-1; weak D call: TRBD1 (5 bases). The CDR3 extends over 12 amino acids. The germline CDR1 and CDR2 sequences are SGHAT and FQNNGV. The V end lost 1 base, the J end lost 7 bases, and 7 bases lay between the germline ends. The CDR3 here is CASSLAGIEAFF. DNA for the CDR3: TGTGCCAGCAGCTTAGCAGGGATTGAAGCTTTCTTT.

This chain joins TRBV6-5 and TRBJ1-2; D is perhaps TRBD1 (6 bases). The germline CDR1 and CDR2 sequences are MNHEY and SVGAGI. There are 13 residues in the CDR3. V lost 6 bases to trimming and J lost 6 bases, with 14 bases between them. The CDR3 DNA reads as TGTGCCAGCAGCGGTATACAGGGAAATGGCTACACCTTC. It is translated as CASSGIQGNGYTF.

The chain recombines TRBV11-3 with TRBJ2-3; TRBD2 matches 9 bases. Trimming removed 1 base from V and 7 bases from J; junction bases left unmatched: 6. The germline V gene encodes CDR1 SGHNT and CDR2 YENEEA. This CDR3 spans 15 amino acids. CDR3 DNA: TGTGCCAGCAGCTTAGGGGGAGCGGGGGGTAATACGCAGTATTTT. Its protein is CASSLGGAGGNTQYF.

The genes are TRBV2 and TRBJ1-5; 7 bases line up with TRBD1. CDR1 is SNHLY and CDR2 is FYNNEI in the germline V gene. The CDR3 spans 12 residues. Germline trimming cut 7 bases from V and 7 bases from J; bases unmatched to any gene: 4. In DNA, the CDR3 is TGTGCCAGCAAGCAGGGGGGCCAGCCCCAGCATTTT. Its protein product is CASKQGGQPQHF.

This chain links TRBV10-3 with TRBJ2-4; the match to TRBD1 covers 9 bases. The length of the CDR3 is 14 residues. Germline loops: CDR1 ENHRY, CDR2 SYGVKD. V trimming: 6 bases; J trimming: 5 bases; junction bases outside the gene matches: 5. The CDR3 is CAISSGTGQNIQYF. Written as DNA, the CDR3 is TGTGCCATCAGCTCCGGGACAGGGCAAAACATTCAGTACTTC.

The chain uses TRBV19 and TRBJ1-2, with D uncertain. Trimming removed 1 base at V and 0 bases at J, with 3 bases between. This CDR3 is built from 13 residues. Germline V gene data show CDR1 as LNHDA and CDR2 as SQIVND (reference sequence). For the CDR3, the DNA is TGTGCCAGTAGTATAGCAGCTAACTATGGCTACACCTTC. Amino acids: CASSIAANYGYTF.